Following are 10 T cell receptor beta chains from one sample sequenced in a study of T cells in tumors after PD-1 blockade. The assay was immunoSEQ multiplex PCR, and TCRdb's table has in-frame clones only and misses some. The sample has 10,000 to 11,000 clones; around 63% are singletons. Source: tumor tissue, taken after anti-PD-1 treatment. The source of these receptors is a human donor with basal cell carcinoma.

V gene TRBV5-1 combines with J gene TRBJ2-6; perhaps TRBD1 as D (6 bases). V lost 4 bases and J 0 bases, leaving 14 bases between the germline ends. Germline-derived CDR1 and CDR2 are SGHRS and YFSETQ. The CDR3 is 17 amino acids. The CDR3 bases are TGCGCCAGCAGCAATGTAGGACAGAGCTCTGGGGCCAACGTCCTGACTTTC. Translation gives CASSNVGQSSGANVLTF.

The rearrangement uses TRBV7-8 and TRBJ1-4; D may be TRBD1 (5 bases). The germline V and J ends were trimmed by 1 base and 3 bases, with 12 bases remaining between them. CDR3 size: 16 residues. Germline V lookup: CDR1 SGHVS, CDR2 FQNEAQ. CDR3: CASSLGEGWANEKLFF. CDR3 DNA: TGTGCCAGCAGCTTAGGGGAGGGGTGGGCTAATGAAAAACTGTTTTTT.

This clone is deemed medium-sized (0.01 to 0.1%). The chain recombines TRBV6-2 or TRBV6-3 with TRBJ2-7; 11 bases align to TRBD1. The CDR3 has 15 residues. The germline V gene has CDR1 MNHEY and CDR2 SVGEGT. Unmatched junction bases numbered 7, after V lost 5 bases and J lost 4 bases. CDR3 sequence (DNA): TGTGCCAGCAGTAGGACAGGGGGCGGAAAATACGAGCAGTACTTC. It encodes CASSRTGGGKYEQYF.

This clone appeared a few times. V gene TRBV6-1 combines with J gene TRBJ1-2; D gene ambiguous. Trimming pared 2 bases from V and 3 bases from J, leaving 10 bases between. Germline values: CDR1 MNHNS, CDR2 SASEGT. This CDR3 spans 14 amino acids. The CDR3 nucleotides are TGTGCCAGCAGTGAATCATTCGAGTACTATGGCTACACCTTC. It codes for CASSESFEYYGYTF.

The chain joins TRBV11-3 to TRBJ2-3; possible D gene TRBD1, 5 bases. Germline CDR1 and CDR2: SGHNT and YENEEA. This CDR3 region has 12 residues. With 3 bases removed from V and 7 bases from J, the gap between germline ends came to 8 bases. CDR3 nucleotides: TGTGCCAGCAGCTTCTCAGGGAATACGCAGTATTTT. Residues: CASSFSGNTQYF.

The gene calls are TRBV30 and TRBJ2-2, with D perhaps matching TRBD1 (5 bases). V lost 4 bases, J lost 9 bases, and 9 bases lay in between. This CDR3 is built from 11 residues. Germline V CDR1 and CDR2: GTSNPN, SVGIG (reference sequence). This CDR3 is CAWIGARELFF. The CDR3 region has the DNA TGTGCCTGGATTGGGGCCCGGGAGCTGTTTTTT.

The CDR3 loop reads CASSYPGGPIYNEQFF. DNA of the CDR3: TGTGCCAGCAGTTATCCCGGAGGGCCGATATACAATGAGCAGTTCTTC. The J gene is TRBJ2-1, the V gene TRBV27; perhaps TRBD2 as D (6 bases). CDR1 is MNHEY, CDR2 SMNVEV, per germline (reference sequence). V was shortened by 4 bases and J by 4 bases, with 17 bases between the two germline ends. This CDR3 is 16 amino acids long.

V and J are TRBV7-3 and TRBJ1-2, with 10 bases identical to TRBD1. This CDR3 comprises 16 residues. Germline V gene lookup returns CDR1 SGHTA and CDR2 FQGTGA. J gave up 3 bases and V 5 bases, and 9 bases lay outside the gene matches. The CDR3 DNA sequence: TGTGCCAGCAGCCTAAGACCCGGACAGGGGGACTATGGCTACACCTTC. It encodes CASSLRPGQGDYGYTF.

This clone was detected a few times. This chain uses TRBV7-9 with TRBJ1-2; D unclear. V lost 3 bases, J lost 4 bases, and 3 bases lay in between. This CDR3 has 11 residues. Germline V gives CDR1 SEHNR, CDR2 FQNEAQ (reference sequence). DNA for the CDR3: TGTGCCAGCAGCTTCGGCTATGGCTACACCTTC. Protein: CASSFGYGYTF. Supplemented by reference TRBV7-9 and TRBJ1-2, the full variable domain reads DTGVSQNPRHKITKRGQNVTFRCDPISEHNRLYWYRQTLGQGPEFLTYFQNEAQLEKSRLLSDRFSAERPKGSFSTLEIQRTEQGDSAMYLCASSFGYGYTFGSGTRLTVV.

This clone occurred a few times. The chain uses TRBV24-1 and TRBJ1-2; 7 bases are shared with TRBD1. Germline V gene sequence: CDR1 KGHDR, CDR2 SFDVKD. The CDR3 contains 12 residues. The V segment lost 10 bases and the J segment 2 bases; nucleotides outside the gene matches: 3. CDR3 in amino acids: CATTGWNYGYTF. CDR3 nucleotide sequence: TGTGCCACGACAGGGTGGAACTATGGCTACACCTTC.